A single T cell receptor beta chain is shown here with its context. Its target is unknown. The sort gate was single viable CD3+CD4+CD8-CD45RO+ cells for memory CD4+ T cells. The sample is drawn from a study of memory CD4+ T cells and cytomegalovirus serostatus. Study information: Healthy Belgian adult donors included nine or ten CMV-positive and 24 CMV-negative people.

Broader study findings: About 40% of the roughly 160 known CMV-associated TCRbeta sequences appeared in CD4+ memory. Median bootstrapped AUC for CMV status was around 0.95 originally, approximately 0.9 US-trained.

This CDR3 spans 13 amino acids. CDR1 and CDR2 from the germline V gene are MDHEN and SYDVKM. The V end lost 5 bases, the J end lost 5 bases, and 12 bases lay between the germline ends. Methods used by the authors: Out-of-frame sequences were removed, leaving roughly 2,200,000 distinct TCRbeta sequences. The assay was immunoSEQ multiplex PCR, and TCRdb's table has in-frame clones only and misses some. That table supplies the V and J calls and clone size; D and trimming were determined from the DNA. Altogether under 55,000 clones are present, around four fifths being singletons, with the ten largest covering under 1.5%.

The sequence was obtained from an adult in good health and CMV-seropositive. This sequence joins TRBV28 and TRBJ1-2; possibly TRBD1 for D (5 bases). Sequencing was carried out using memory CD4+ T cells from blood. The CDR3 is CASSSDRNYGYTF. CDR3 DNA: TGTGCCAGCAGTAGCGACAGAAATTATGGCTACACCTTC.